One sample yielded the 19 T cell receptor beta chains listed below, sequenced in a study of human versus mouse CDR3 diversity and MHC coevolution. Measured with immunoSEQ multiplex PCR; TCRdb has only the in-frame clones, and not every one. The table records roughly 80,000 clones, roughly 93% of them present only once. The source material was naive CD4+ T cells from blood. Noted subset: CD45RO-negative CD62L-positive naive CD4 T cells. The source is a person aged 30-70 years in good health.

Here the CDR3 reads CASSFFGGRAFWEQFF. CDR3 bases: TGTGCCAGCAGCTTCTTCGGCGGGAGGGCTTTCTGGGAGCAGTTCTTC. The rearrangement uses TRBV7-2 and TRBJ2-1, with 9 bases identical to TRBD2. The CDR3 runs 16 residues. V lost 3 bases, J lost 10 bases, and 13 bases stayed unmatched. CDR1 is SGHTA and CDR2 is FQGNSA in the germline V gene.

The rearrangement joins TRBV28 to TRBJ2-7, with D maybe TRBD1 (6 bases). The CDR3 has 16 amino acids. Germline V lookup: CDR1 MDHEN, CDR2 SYDVKM. V was shortened by 2 bases and J by 0 bases, with 14 bases between the two germline ends. The CDR3 DNA follows: TGTGCCAGCAGTTTAAGCCCCCCAGGGGACTCCTACGAGCAGTACTTC. Protein product: CASSLSPPGDSYEQYF.

V and J are TRBV27 and TRBJ1-1; 10 nucleotides match TRBD1. CDR3 size: 15 residues. J gave up 1 base and V 6 bases, and 5 bases lay outside the gene matches. Germline lookup yields CDR1 MNHEY and CDR2 SMNVEV (reference sequence). CDR3 loop: CASRRQGAANTEAFF. CDR3 sequence (DNA): TGTGCCAGCAGGCGACAGGGGGCAGCGAACACTGAAGCTTTCTTT.

The chain uses TRBV18 and TRBJ1-2; TRBD1 matches 7 bases. J gave up 6 bases and V 3 bases, and 13 bases lay outside the gene matches. Germline assignment: CDR1 KGHSH and CDR2 LQKENI. The length of the CDR3 is 16 residues. The DNA of the CDR3 is TGTGCCAGCTCACCCAAATCAGGGGGGATCAATGATGGCTACACCTTC. Translating it yields CASSPKSGGINDGYTF.

The chain carries TRBV6-5 and TRBJ2-3; D remains unclear. Trimming took off 10 bases at V and 8 bases at J, with 16 bases between the two ends. Germline values: CDR1 MNHEY, CDR2 SVGAGI. The CDR3 extends over 12 amino acids. The CDR3 DNA follows: TGTGCCACGCAACCGGCCCCAGGTACGCAGTATTTT. Amino acids: CATQPAPGTQYF.

V usage is TRBV18 and J usage is TRBJ2-5, with 10 bases matching TRBD1. With the DNA end fitting TRBJ2-7 better, the J assignment may be wrong. Germline lookup yields CDR1 KGHSH and CDR2 LQKENI. The CDR3 extends over 14 amino acids. CDR3 protein: CASSPRTGGYEQYF. The CDR3 nucleotides are TGTGCCAGCTCACCTCGGACAGGGGGCTACGAGCAGTACTTC.

This clone appeared once. The gene calls are TRBV25-1 and TRBJ1-2; D gene unclear. The V end was cut by 5 bases, the J end by 0 bases, with 13 bases between. The germline V gene has CDR1 MGHDK and CDR2 SYGVNS. The CDR3 has 15 amino acids. This chain's CDR3 is CASSPNSPPNYGYTF. The CDR3 DNA sequence: TGTGCCAGCAGTCCCAACAGTCCTCCTAACTATGGCTACACCTTC.

The CDR3 bases are TGTGCCAGTAGTATAGAGGGCCCAGGGTCCCATTTATCCGGCTACACCTTC. Its translation is CASSIEGPGSHLSGYTF. The rearrangement links TRBV19 to TRBJ1-2; TRBD1 might be the D (5 bases). Germline V gene sequence: CDR1 LNHDA, CDR2 SQIVND (reference sequence). The CDR3 spans 17 residues. V was pared by 0 bases and J by 8 bases, with 22 bases between.

This chain connects TRBV6-1 to TRBJ2-7; D might be TRBD1 (5 bases). CDR1 MNHNS and CDR2 SASEGT come from the germline V gene. The CDR3 is made up of 15 amino acids. V was cut by 3 bases and J by 3 bases, with 15 bases left in between. CDR3 nucleotide sequence: TGTGCCAGCAGTGAGATTTTGGGGCTCCGCTACGAGCAGTACTTC. This translates into CASSEILGLRYEQYF.

V gene TRBV7-3 combines with J gene TRBJ2-1, with D perhaps matching TRBD2 (7 bases). Trimming cost V 4 bases and J 9 bases, with 10 bases left between them. Germline CDR1 is SGHTA and CDR2 is FQGTGA. The CDR3 contains 12 residues. CDR3 in amino acids: CASSWGGPEQFF. In nucleotides, the CDR3 is TGTGCCAGCAGCTGGGGGGGCCCTGAGCAGTTCTTC.

The chain links TRBV5-1 to TRBJ1-2; D ambiguous. The CDR3 runs to 11 residues. Germline V gives CDR1 SGHRS, CDR2 YFSETQ. V was clipped by 6 bases and J by 4 bases, with 7 bases between them. In DNA form, the CDR3 reads TGCGCCAGCAACGCCGGCTATGGCTACACCTTC. Its protein product is CASNAGYGYTF. Drawing the rest from reference TRBV5-1 and TRBJ1-2, the complete variable domain is KAGVTQTPRYLIKTRGQQVTLSCSPISGHRSVSWYQQTPGQGLQFLFEYFSETQRNKGNFPGRFSGRQFSNSRSEMNVSTLELGDSALYLCASNAGYGYTFGSGTRLTVV.

This rearrangement joins TRBV30 to TRBJ1-1; D not resolved. The germline V and J ends were trimmed by 0 bases and 1 base, with 6 bases remaining between them. CDR1 and CDR2 from the germline V gene are GTSNPN and SVGIG (reference sequence). This CDR3 is 13 amino acids long. The CDR3 region is CAWSVLRNTEAFF. CDR3 DNA sequence: TGTGCCTGGAGTGTACTAAGGAACACTGAAGCTTTCTTT.

V is TRBV29-1 and J is TRBJ2-3; possibly TRBD2 for D (6 bases). Trimming removed 3 bases from V and 1 base from J, with 14 bases in between. The CDR3 is 15 amino acids. Germline-derived CDR1 and CDR2 are SQVTM and ANQGSEA. Written as DNA, the CDR3 is TGCAGCGTTGAGGGGGAGGCGGGGCGCACAGATACGCAGTATTTT. Amino acids: CSVEGEAGRTDTQYF.

V and J are TRBV28 and TRBJ1-1; 7 bases align to TRBD1. Trimming removed 4 bases from V and 0 bases from J; junction bases left unmatched: 5. The CDR3 totals 15 residues. The germline gives CDR1 MDHEN, CDR2 SYDVKM. The CDR3 reads CASSYGDSMNTEAFF. CDR3 bases: TGTGCCAGCAGTTATGGGGACAGCATGAACACTGAAGCTTTCTTT.

The chain carries TRBV11-1 and TRBJ1-2; D not resolved. Trimming cost V 4 bases and J 0 bases, with 9 bases left between them. Per the germline V gene, CDR1 is SGHAT and CDR2 is FQDESV (reference sequence). The CDR3 is 14 amino acids. CDR3 sequence: CASSSRPANYGYTF. The CDR3 DNA follows: TGTGCCAGCAGCTCTAGACCAGCTAACTATGGCTACACCTTC.

The V call is TRBV7-2, the J call TRBJ2-2, with 12 bases identical to TRBD1. The germline V gene has CDR1 SGHTA and CDR2 FQGNSA. V lost 6 bases and J lost 6; bases outside the gene matches: 2. CDR3 length: 14 residues. CDR3 nucleotides: TGTGCCAGCAGGTGGGACAGGGGGCCCGGGGAGCTGTTTTTT. Translated: CASRWDRGPGELFF.

The count of this clone is one. The J gene is TRBJ2-3, the V gene TRBV7-9; a weak D match, TRBD2 (6 bases). The germline V and J ends were trimmed by 5 bases and 3 bases, with 18 bases remaining between them. The germline CDR1 and CDR2 sequences are SEHNR and FQNEAQ (reference sequence). There are 16 residues in the CDR3. The CDR3 coding sequence is TGTGCCAGCAGCATCTTATTGGAGGGGCTGACAGATACGCAGTATTTT. This sequence encodes CASSILLEGLTDTQYF. The full variable domain, completed using reference TRBV7-9 and TRBJ2-3, is DTGVSQNPRHKITKRGQNVTFRCDPISEHNRLYWYRQTLGQGPEFLTYFQNEAQLEKSRLLSDRFSAERPKGSFSTLEIQRTEQGDSAMYLCASSILLEGLTDTQYFGPGTRLTVL.

This clone was detected once. V is TRBV18 and J is TRBJ1-3, with D possibly TRBD1 on 6 matching bases. Trimming pared 3 bases from V and 2 bases from J, leaving 11 bases between. The germline CDR1 and CDR2 sequences are KGHSH and LQKENI. The CDR3 sequence is 15 residues long. The CDR3 bases are TGTGCCAGCTCACCTGAACAGGGACCTGGAAACACCATATATTTT. Amino acid sequence: CASSPEQGPGNTIYF.

The chain is built from TRBV30 and TRBJ1-3; 7 bases align to TRBD1. This CDR3 spans 12 amino acids. Germline V lookup: CDR1 GTSNPN, CDR2 SVGIG (reference sequence). V was pared by 1 base and J by 8 bases, with 2 bases of the junction left unmatched. The CDR3 bases are TGTGCCTGGAGTGCGGGGACAGACACCATATATTTT. Its translation: CAWSAGTDTIYF.